These 15 T cell receptor beta chains came from one sample sequenced in a study of T cells in tumors and immune-related adverse events. Generated by immunoSEQ multiplex PCR, the TCRdb table keeps only in-frame clones and is missing some. The sample has around 10,000 clones, around 90% seen once. The sample in question was lymph node tissue, obtained from a patient treated with anti-PD-1 therapy. The receptor source for this set is a female donor with metastatic renal cell carcinoma.

This chain links TRBV2 with TRBJ1-5; tentatively, D is TRBD1 (6 bases). The germline V and J ends were trimmed by 5 bases and 6 bases, with 14 bases remaining between them. CDR3 length: 14 residues. From germline, CDR1 is SNHLY and CDR2 FYNNEI. This CDR3 is CASSFQGTSQPQHF. Written as DNA, the CDR3 is TGTGCCAGCAGTTTCCAGGGGACAAGTCAGCCCCAGCATTTT. Using reference TRBV2 and TRBJ1-5 for the parts outside the CDR3, the full variable domain is EPEVTQTPSHQVTQMGQEVILRCVPISNHLYFYWYRQILGQKVEFLVSFYNNEISEKSEIFDDQFSVERPDGSNFTLKIRSTKLEDSAMYFCASSFQGTSQPQHFGDGTRLSIL.

This clone appeared a single time. J is TRBJ2-5 and V is TRBV9; D not certain. Germline CDR1 SGDLS, CDR2 YYNGEE. The CDR3 length is 11 residues. The ends were cut back, 0 bases at V and 3 bases at J, with 0 bases in the middle. CDR3 residues: CASSVEETQYF. CDR3 in DNA: TGTGCCAGCAGCGTAGAAGAGACCCAGTACTTC.

This chain joins TRBV5-1 and TRBJ2-1; 8 nucleotides line up with TRBD2. This CDR3 comprises 16 residues. Trimming took 3 bases from V and 6 from J; bases not matched to a gene: 11. CDR1 and CDR2 from the germline V gene are SGHRS and YFSETQ. CDR3 residues: CASSWTAGVFRNEQFF. Written as DNA, the CDR3 is TGCGCCAGCAGCTGGACAGCGGGAGTTTTTCGCAATGAGCAGTTCTTC.

This chain joins TRBV11-2 and TRBJ2-1; D may be TRBD1 (5 bases). This CDR3 contains 16 residues. Trimming removed 3 bases at V and 2 bases at J, with 14 bases between. Looked up from germline, CDR1 is SGHAT and CDR2 is FQNNGV. Here the CDR3 DNA reads TGTGCCAGCAGCTTTGGGGCGGTGGGGCCCTACAATGAGCAGTTCTTC. Its protein product is CASSFGAVGPYNEQFF.

V usage is TRBV6-1 and J usage is TRBJ1-5; D is undetermined. With 2 bases removed from V and 2 bases from J, the gap between germline ends came to 19 bases. The germline V gene has CDR1 MNHNS and CDR2 SASEGT. The CDR3 consists of 18 residues. In DNA form, the CDR3 reads TGTGCCAGCAGTGAAAGGCCCCCAGGTTGGGGAGGCAATCAGCCCCAGCATTTT. This sequence encodes CASSERPPGWGGNQPQHF.

The V call is TRBV27, the J call TRBJ2-1; D is ambiguous. Germline-derived CDR1 and CDR2 are MNHEY and SMNVEV (reference sequence). V lost 6 bases, J lost 8 bases, and 8 bases lay in between. The CDR3 contains 11 residues. The CDR3 protein is CASRSIDEQFF. CDR3 coding DNA: TGTGCCAGCAGGTCTATCGATGAGCAGTTCTTC.

V usage is TRBV5-1 and J usage is TRBJ2-5, with 7 nucleotides matching TRBD1. V trimming: 4 bases; J trimming: 1 base; junction bases outside the gene matches: 10. Germline CDR1 reads SGHRS; CDR2 reads YFSETQ. CDR3 length: 16 amino acids. The CDR3 DNA follows: TGCGCCAGCAGCGGAGCCGACAGGGACACCCAAGAGACCCAGTACTTC. This gives the protein CASSGADRDTQETQYF.

About this clone: No DNA is shown, since the ends of the CDR3 on it are uncertain; the CDR3 is the one TCRdb lists. The rearrangement uses TRBV11-3 and TRBJ1-1. Ends included, the CDR3 has 13 residues. Germline loops: CDR1 SGHNT, CDR2 YENEEA. The chain's CDR3 is CASSFGPGTEAFF.

The J gene is TRBJ2-2, the V gene TRBV5-5; 7 positions agree with TRBD1. CDR1 and CDR2 from the germline V gene are SGHKS and YYEKEE (reference sequence). CDR3 length: 12 residues. Germline trimming cut 7 bases from V and 6 bases from J; bases unmatched to any gene: 3. This CDR3 reads CASDRESGELFF. The CDR3 DNA sequence: TGTGCCAGCGACAGGGAGTCCGGGGAGCTGTTTTTT.

V is TRBV2 and J is TRBJ1-2; a weak D match, TRBD1 (6 bases). V lost 10 bases and J lost 8, with 23 bases in between. The CDR3 is made up of 14 amino acids. Germline CDR1 is SNHLY and CDR2 is FYNNEI. The CDR3 DNA reads as TGTGCCACCACGGTGGGGGGCTTTATGAAGGGCTACACCTTC. It encodes CATTVGGFMKGYTF.

The V and J genes are TRBV25-1 and TRBJ2-7; D may be TRBD1 (5 bases). The V and J ends lost 2 bases and 3 bases respectively, with 5 bases between them. The CDR3 extends over 12 amino acids. The germline V gene has CDR1 MGHDK and CDR2 SYGVNS. The CDR3 is CASSEQGYEQYF. The CDR3 DNA sequence: TGTGCCAGCAGTGAACAGGGCTACGAGCAGTACTTC.

This clone was found once. This sequence joins TRBV5-1 and TRBJ2-1; TRBD2 aligns across 11 bases. Trimming at V came to 0 bases and at J to 2 bases, leaving 1 base not matched to a gene. The CDR3 runs to 16 residues. CDR1 SGHRS and CDR2 YFSETQ come from the germline V gene. CDR3 sequence (DNA): TGCGCCAGCAGCTTGGTACTAGCGGGGGCCTACAATGAGCAGTTCTTC. Amino acids: CASSLVLAGAYNEQFF.

V usage is TRBV7-2 and J usage is TRBJ2-7, with D possibly being TRBD1 (7 bases). The CDR3 is made up of 16 amino acids. V shed 1 base and J shed 2 bases, with 15 bases lying between them. CDR1 is SGHTA, CDR2 FQGNSA, per germline. CDR3 sequence (DNA): TGTGCCAGCAGCTTAGGCGGCGGGACAGCGCCCTACGAGCAGTACTTC. Translation: CASSLGGGTAPYEQYF.

The rearrangement links TRBV11-3 to TRBJ2-2; tentative D call: TRBD2 (6 bases). V lost 0 bases and J 5 bases, leaving 7 bases between the germline ends. The CDR3 runs to 14 residues. Germline V gene sequence: CDR1 SGHNT, CDR2 YENEEA. CDR3 amino acids: CASSLDAGTGELFF. The CDR3 DNA sequence: TGTGCCAGCAGCTTAGATGCGGGAACCGGGGAGCTGTTTTTT.

The chain joins TRBV29-1 to TRBJ2-7, with 10 bases aligning to TRBD1. The CDR3 is 13 amino acids. Germline values: CDR1 SQVTM, CDR2 ANQGSEA. The J segment lost 3 bases and the V segment lost 6 bases, leaving 5 bases of the junction unmatched. CDR3 amino acids: CSVGTGDGYEQYF. CDR3 coding DNA: TGCAGCGTCGGGACAGGGGACGGCTACGAGCAGTACTTC.